This T cell receptor (beta chain) was recovered during a study of T cell responses to AZD1222 COVID-19 vaccine. At the level of the study: Second doses that came at about 4 or about 12 weeks were put together.

The germline gives CDR1 SGHTA, CDR2 FQGNSA. With 3 bases removed from V and 0 bases from J, the gap between germline ends came to 6 bases. The CDR3 has 13 amino acids. In regard to this clone: Antigen unknown.

The data were produced by immunoSEQ multiplex PCR, yet TCRdb's version contains in-frame clones alone and is incomplete. Found here are over 95,000 clones, around nine tenths of them singletons; the top ten hold around 3.1%. Study findings and constraints: The sample set comprised mostly white British donors with more females, and clonal diversity was possibly underestimated. The peak T cell response came first, and repertoires were sampled only after it. Nearly half of spike-specific TCRs reportedly go after variant regions that carry no mutations.

The sequenced sample was peripheral blood, obtained on day 0 of AZD1222 vaccination. The origin of this receptor is an adult in good health. The chain combines TRBV7-2 with TRBJ2-7; the D is unclear. The CDR3 nucleotides are TGTGCCAGCAGCTTCGACACCTCCTACGAGCAGTACTTC. Its protein is CASSFDTSYEQYF.